This T cell receptor beta chain was retrieved from a study of T cell responses to AZD1222 COVID-19 vaccine. Data came from immunoSEQ multiplex PCR; TCRdb stores just in-frame clones and leaves some out. The sample lists 150,000 to 200,000 clones; around 87% were seen once. The TCR originated in an adult in good health. Sequences were derived from peripheral blood, sampled on day 0 of AZD1222 vaccination.

CDR3 loop: CASRQDLPYGYTF. The CDR3 nucleotides are TGTGCCAGCAGACAGGATTTACCCTATGGCTACACCTTC. The chain combines TRBV6-5 with TRBJ1-2; D is perhaps TRBD1 (5 bases). Trimming took off 6 bases at V and 4 bases at J, with 12 bases between the two ends. This CDR3 contains 13 residues. The V gene's germline CDR1 is MNHEY and CDR2 SVGAGI.